The rows below give T cell receptor beta chains drawn from one sample of a study of human T cells and chemical hapten exposure. TCRdb re-called the RACE reads through MiXCR, storing one row per CDR3 protein. This sample has approximately 370,000 distinct CDR3 sequences, with about 5% found just once. The sequencing here drew on whole blood, taken in connection with sensitization to the hapten diphenylcyclopropenone (DPC). These receptors came from a woman under 30 with alopecia areata. Some clones in this sample may be carry-over from other donors' samples. The CDR3 runs from the conserved cysteine through the conserved F or W. A D gene is named only where the DNA matches it firmly. Part of the rows lack a size; the others show once, few, many or a class for expanded clones.

>TRBV28|TRBD2|TRBJ2-3|few
CASSPSDAGGADTQYF
TGTGCCAGCAGCCCGTCGGACGCCGGGGGGGCGGATACGCAGTATTTT
>TRBV14|TRBD1|TRBJ2-7|.
CASSLTGTGVEQYF
TGTGCCAGCAGCCTAACCGGGACAGGGGTTGAGCAGTACTTC
>TRBV7-2|.|TRBJ2-3|many
CASSAGPITDTQYF
TGTGCCAGCAGCGCCGGACCCATCACAGATACGCAGTATTTT
>TRBV6-2/TRBV6-3|TRBD2|TRBJ2-7|.
CASSFSGGVSYEQYF
TGTGCCAGCAGTTTTTCCGGGGGGGTCTCCTACGAGCAGTACTTC
>TRBV6-5|.|TRBJ1-1|many
CASSYDGLMNTEAFF
TGTGCCAGCAGTTATGACGGGCTAATGAACACTGAAGCTTTCTTT
>TRBV2|TRBD2|TRBJ2-3|few
CASSVEGEGTQYF
TGTGCCAGCAGTGTGGAAGGGGAGGGTACGCAGTATTTT
>TRBV7-2|TRBD1|TRBJ2-3|few
CASSLDPGQGTDTQYF
TGTGCCAGCAGCTTAGACCCTGGACAGGGCACAGATACGCAGTATTTT
>TRBV18|.|TRBJ1-5|.
CASSPPRTDSNQPQHF
TGTGCCAGCTCACCACCCCGGACAGATAGCAATCAGCCCCAGCATTTT
>TRBV28|.|TRBJ1-3|few
CASTTAIGARGTTIYF
TGTGCCAGCACCACAGCGATCGGAGCCAGAGGGACCACCATATATTTT
>TRBV6-5|.|TRBJ1-2|many
CASSYTGKDGYTF
TGTGCCAGCAGTTACACAGGGAAGGATGGCTACACCTTC
>TRBV9|TRBD1|TRBJ2-3|many
CASSHGQGQNTQYF
TGTGCCAGCAGCCATGGACAGGGTCAAAATACGCAGTATTTT
>TRBV12-3/TRBV12-4|.|TRBJ1-5|.
CASSLGLVAVGPQHF
TGTGCCAGCAGTTTAGGCCTAGTAGCCGTAGGGCCCCAGCATTTT
>TRBV7-2|.|TRBJ2-5|.
CASSWRMELSGPQYF
TGTGCCAGCAGCTGGCGCATGGAACTCTCAGGGCCCCAGTACTTC
>TRBV29-1|.|TRBJ1-3|.
CSVEESGSGNTIYF
TGCAGCGTTGAAGAGTCGGGATCGGGAAACACCATATATTTT
>TRBV12-3/TRBV12-4|.|TRBJ1-2|few
CASSPSFYGYTF
TGTGCCAGCAGTCCCAGCTTCTATGGCTACACCTTC
>TRBV6-1|.|TRBJ1-6|many
CASSVETEYNSPLHF
TGTGCCAGCAGTGTGGAGACAGAGTATAATTCACCCCTCCACTTT
>TRBV7-2|.|TRBJ1-5|many
CASSLNSGLSNQPQHF
TGTGCCAGCAGCTTAAATTCGGGTCTAAGCAATCAGCCCCAGCATTTT
>TRBV29-1|.|TRBJ2-2|many
CSAMDRNTGELFF
TGCAGCGCGATGGACAGAAACACCGGGGAGCTGTTTTTT
>TRBV7-9|.|TRBJ2-7|.
CASSPNSSYEQYF
TGTGCCAGCAGCCCCAACAGTTCCTACGAGCAGTACTTC
>TRBV28|.|TRBJ1-1|many
CASIRDWTEAFF
TGTGCCAGCATAAGGGATTGGACTGAAGCTTTCTTT
>TRBV7-8|.|TRBJ1-2|many
CASSLESGPFNYGYTF
TGTGCCAGCAGCTTAGAATCAGGCCCATTTAACTATGGCTACACCTTC
>TRBV7-9|.|TRBJ2-3|few
CASSLFGGRTDTQYF
TGTGCCAGCAGCTTATTCGGGGGTCGCACAGATACGCAGTATTTT
>TRBV7-9|TRBD2|TRBJ2-1|.
CASSLGGLAGGVTYNEQFF
TGTGCCAGCAGCTTAGGCGGACTAGCGGGGGGCGTGACCTACAATGAGCAGTTCTTC
>TRBV4-2|.|TRBJ2-1|few
CASSQEGGSYNEQFF
TGTGCCAGCAGCCAAGAGGGGGGCTCCTACAATGAGCAGTTCTTC
>TRBV7-9|TRBD2|TRBJ2-7|.
CASSLVTGAGAYEQYF
TGTGCCAGCAGCTTAGTGACGGGTGCGGGGGCCTACGAGCAGTACTTC
>TRBV28|.|TRBJ1-1|.
CASTLLKGNTEAFF
TGTGCCAGCACCTTACTTAAGGGTAACACTGAAGCTTTCTTT
>TRBV7-2|.|TRBJ1-5|many
CASSLARTPYSNQPQHF
TGTGCCAGCAGCTTAGCGAGGACTCCCTATAGCAATCAGCCCCAGCATTTT
>TRBV10-3|.|TRBJ2-3|many
CAISEMSTDTQYF
TGTGCCATCAGTGAAATGAGCACAGATACGCAGTATTTT
>TRBV10-3|.|TRBJ1-5|.
CAISEGVGQGHFQPQHF
TGTGCCATCAGTGAGGGGGTGGGGCAGGGGCATTTTCAGCCCCAGCATTTT
>TRBV3-1|.|TRBJ1-5|many
CASSHGSHGGQPQHF
TGTGCCAGCAGCCACGGGTCTCATGGGGGACAGCCCCAGCATTTT
>TRBV2|.|TRBJ2-5|.
CASSRGSETQYF
TGTGCCAGCAGTAGGGGGTCGGAGACCCAGTACTTC
>TRBV6-6|.|TRBJ1-5|many
CASTTPLGNQPQHF
TGTGCCAGCACCACCCCGTTGGGCAATCAGCCCCAGCATTTT
>TRBV9|TRBD1|TRBJ2-3|.
CASSVLGTANTDTQYF
TGTGCCAGCAGCGTATTGGGGACAGCCAACACAGATACGCAGTATTTT
>TRBV10-3|.|TRBJ2-7|few
CAIGAGASSYEQYF
TGTGCCATCGGGGCGGGGGCCAGCTCCTACGAGCAGTACTTC
>TRBV21-1|.|TRBJ1-2|.
CASSHFPNYGYTF
TGTGCCAGCAGCCACTTCCCTAACTATGGCTACACCTTC
>TRBV14|.|TRBJ2-1|many
CASSQVNRYNEQFF
TGTGCCAGCAGCCAAGTGAACAGATACAATGAGCAGTTCTTC
>TRBV10-2|.|TRBJ1-5|many
CASRNTGQPQHF
TGCGCCAGCAGAAATACAGGACAGCCCCAGCATTTT
>TRBV12-5|.|TRBJ1-2|few
CASGLAPQINGYTF
TGTGCTAGTGGTTTGGCCCCTCAAATAAATGGCTACACCTTC
>TRBV7-9|TRBD2|TRBJ2-7|.
CASSRLADSYEQYF
TGTGCCAGCAGCCGACTAGCGGACTCCTACGAGCAGTACTTC
>TRBV7-2|TRBD1|TRBJ1-5|few
CASSYRLQGAQHF
TGTGCCAGCAGCTATAGGTTACAGGGGGCCCAGCATTTT
>TRBV5-1|TRBD1|TRBJ1-1|few
CASRKGASTEAFF
TGCGCCAGCCGGAAGGGGGCAAGCACTGAAGCTTTCTTT
>TRBV20-1|TRBD1|TRBJ1-2|.
CSAKTGRNCGYTF
TGCAGTGCTAAGACAGGGAGGAACTGTGGCTACACCTTC
>TRBV6-6|TRBD1|TRBJ2-7|few
CASSPGTGSEQYF
TGTGCCAGCAGCCCCGGGACAGGAAGCGAGCAGTACTTC
>TRBV6-2/TRBV6-3|.|TRBJ2-1|.
CARLGGVNEQFF
TGTGCCAGGCTAGGGGGGGTTAATGAGCAGTTCTTC
>TRBV4-1|TRBD2|TRBJ2-3|.
CASSQGTSGGAGDTQYF
TGCGCCAGCAGCCAAGGGACTAGCGGGGGGGCGGGAGATACGCAGTATTTT
>TRBV18|.|TRBJ1-1|.
CASSPHEGNTEAFF
TGTGCCAGCTCACCACACGAGGGGAACACTGAAGCTTTCTTT
>TRBV6-2/TRBV6-3|.|TRBJ2-1|few
CASKLRAGMIYNEQFF
TGTGCCTCGAAGTTAAGGGCAGGGATGATCTACAATGAGCAGTTCTTC
>TRBV7-9|.|TRBJ1-3|.
CASSSQQAYSGNTIYF
TGTGCCAGCAGCTCGCAACAGGCCTATTCTGGAAACACCATATATTTT
>TRBV24-1|TRBD2|TRBJ2-3|.
CATSGGAGDTQYF
TGTGCCACCAGCGGGGGGGCCGGTGATACGCAGTATTTT
>TRBV11-1|TRBD1|TRBJ2-7|many
CASSPRGPSEQYF
TGTGCCAGCAGCCCGAGGGGGCCCTCCGAGCAGTACTTC
>TRBV2|.|TRBJ2-3|.
CASTGPGTPGGTDTQYF
TGTGCCAGCACCGGGCCCGGGACCCCAGGGGGCACAGATACGCAGTATTTT